This T cell receptor beta chain was found in a study of blood T cell repertoires in COVID-19. Method: immunoSEQ multiplex PCR; TCRdb's copy keeps in-frame clones and lacks some. The sample holds around 150,000 clones, 87% seen once. The J segment lost 0 bases and the V segment lost 6 bases, leaving 6 bases of the junction unmatched. Looked up from germline, CDR1 is LNHDA and CDR2 is SQIVND (reference sequence). The CDR3 covers 15 residues. The TCR comes from a woman in her fifties or sixties who had recovered from COVID-19. The genes are TRBV19 and TRBJ2-3; 7 nucleotides align to TRBD1. Specimen: peripheral blood. The CDR3 nucleotides are TGTGCCAGTAGCCAAGGGACAGCCAGCACAGATACGCAGTATTTT. Translated: CASSQGTASTDTQYF.